This TCR beta chain was profiled in a study of cytotoxic CD8 clonotypes in ibrutinib-treated CLL. Repertoires were generated with immunoSEQ multiplex PCR, while TCRdb's copy carries only in-frame clones and drops some. This table has about 50,000 clones, 45% to 60% appearing once. Looked up from germline, CDR1 is MGHRA and CDR2 is YSYEKL. V lost 1 base to trimming and J lost 5 bases, with 8 bases between them. The CDR3 covers 13 residues. The chain couples TRBV4-1 to TRBJ2-5, with D unclear. This receptor was taken from a human donor with chronic lymphocytic leukemia. This sample comprised PBMCs, obtained after 24 months of ibrutinib treatment. The DNA of the CDR3 is TGCGCCAGCAGCCAAGCCTTCGGGGAGACCCAGTACTTC. Its translation is CASSQAFGETQYF.